A selection of T cell receptor beta chains follows, all from one sample in a study of T cell responses to AZD1222 COVID-19 vaccine. Profiled with immunoSEQ multiplex PCR; TCRdb holds only in-frame clones, not every one. This sample has 130,000 to 150,000 clones, with approximately 90% found just once. The material was peripheral blood, obtained on day 0 of AZD1222 vaccination. These receptors came from an adult in good health. Both conserved end residues are part of each CDR3. The order of the fields is V gene, J gene, CDR3 protein.

TRBV2	TRBJ1-2	CASARRGPSGGYTF
TRBV19	TRBJ2-1	CASTHVGQGRYHEQFF
TRBV29-1	TRBJ2-7	CSARDSTYEQYF
TRBV19	TRBJ2-2	CASSMGTSGRFIGELFF
TRBV7-3	TRBJ2-1	CASSLRGTAPGGNNEQFF
TRBV10-3	TRBJ1-4	CAISIGQYEKLFF
TRBV30	TRBJ1-2	CAWSSRYGSRGGYTF
TRBV5-4	TRBJ2-2	CASSLAPGLSLPGELFF
TRBV29-1	TRBJ1-1	CSVDKGFRGRNKAEAFF
TRBV2	TRBJ2-5	CASSEMRAIETQYF
TRBV3-1/TRBV3-2	TRBJ1-1	CASSQDNRGPEAFF
TRBV5-4	TRBJ2-1	CASSRETSREQFF
TRBV4-2	TRBJ1-1	CASSQPDGVSTEAFF
TRBV19	TRBJ2-2	CASSISRNTGELFF
TRBV11-2	TRBJ1-1	CASSKYGGAGEAFF
TRBV27	TRBJ1-6	CASSLPPRPGGIYNSPLHF
TRBV30	TRBJ1-3	CAWSAGRQLKKGTYANTIYF
TRBV5-1	TRBJ2-5	CASSPRTSGQETQYF
TRBV18	TRBJ1-4	CASSPRTGRINEKLFF
TRBV4-1	TRBJ2-4	CASSQGIAKNIQYF
TRBV3-1/TRBV3-2	TRBJ2-3	CASSQLTSGGLYF
TRBV7-2	TRBJ2-5	CASSLDGRLQETQYF
TRBV2	TRBJ1-1	CASSSQGMNTEAFF
TRBV30	TRBJ1-6	CAWNSGQNSPLHF
TRBV11-3	TRBJ1-6	CASSLGPPLHF
TRBV6-5	TRBJ2-2	CASSPLTVTGELFF
TRBV7-9	TRBJ1-4	CASSPGDRGTNEKLFF
TRBV18	TRBJ2-5	CASSGVRQETQYF
TRBV6-5	TRBJ2-1	CASHSGGVNNEQFF
TRBV6-1	TRBJ1-5	CASSEIRNSNQPQHF
TRBV18	TRBJ2-7	CASSPGSGYYEQYF
TRBV19	TRBJ2-3	CASNRGAGGFSTDTQYF
TRBV9	TRBJ1-1	CASSALNGGNTEAFF
TRBV9	TRBJ2-4	CASSPVGQGSKNIQYF
TRBV4-1	TRBJ2-1	CASSQDPTSRQFF
TRBV5-1	TRBJ2-3	CASSSHTRTDTQYF
TRBV7-8	TRBJ1-1	CASSAQVRGDTEAFF
TRBV5-1	TRBJ2-4	CASSLGGLAKNIQYF
TRBV4-1	TRBJ1-5	CASSQDQPGGNQPQHF
TRBV10-1	TRBJ2-1	CASNQGLANYNEQFF
TRBV5-6	TRBJ2-2	CASSFYGGSNTGELFF
TRBV7-9	TRBJ1-4	CASINIGAHEKLFF
TRBV6-2/TRBV6-3	TRBJ2-7	CASSGTGTGTYEQYF
TRBV6-5	TRBJ2-3	CASSYTGSLSTDTQYF
TRBV2	TRBJ1-5	CASSEDAGYQPQHF
TRBV7-2	TRBJ2-1	CASSLWASGGRSSYNEQFF
TRBV18	TRBJ2-7	CASSPPTSGVVYEQYF
TRBV18	TRBJ1-3	CASSPMDRHSGNTIYF
TRBV6-2/TRBV6-3	TRBJ2-1	CASSGTSGRSSGEQFF
TRBV19	TRBJ2-3	CASSRTGGVGDTQYF
TRBV28	TRBJ1-1	CASRETQGADKTEAFF
TRBV9	TRBJ2-7	CASSVDWGSYEQYF